The clone carrying this T cell receptor beta chain was observed a handful of times. What it binds is unknown. These data originate in a study of human T cells and chemical hapten exposure. Findings and caveats of the study: In comparison with controls, expanded TCRs gave rise to a significantly larger number of large CDR3 similarity clusters. Having alopecia, the donors may differ immunologically from healthy people.

Noted time point: pre-sensitization, week 0. Treatment given: therapeutic diphenylcyclopropenone sensitization with weekly scalp DPC. As processed by the authors: Between about 23,224 and 700,000 TCRs appeared in each sample, and the median stood at approximately 100,000. TCRdb passed the RACE reads through MiXCR, listing each CDR3 protein once. V and J calls and clone size were set by TCRdb, not the authors. The repertoire consists of about 380,000 distinct CDR3 sequences, with approximately 5% occurring once and the leading ten covering 2.5% to 3%. Deletions cut 6 bases from V and 0 bases from J, with 13 bases between. From germline, CDR1 is SNHLY and CDR2 FYNNEI. The CDR3 spans 15 residues.

This specimen consisted of whole blood, obtained in connection with sensitization to the hapten diphenylcyclopropenone (DPC). The chain couples TRBV2 to TRBJ2-3, with D possibly matching TRBD1 (6 bases). This clonotype originated in a woman in her fifties or sixties with alopecia areata. Some clones in this sample may be carry-over from other donors' samples. The CDR3 is CASRNRVKSTDTQYF. In DNA, the CDR3 is TGTGCCAGCAGAAACAGGGTTAAAAGCACAGATACGCAGTATTTT.